Presented here are 31 T cell receptor beta chains from one specimen sequenced in a study of T cell responses to AZD1222 COVID-19 vaccine. Produced via immunoSEQ multiplex PCR; TCRdb's table is partial and in-frame only. The sample contains around 110,000 clones, roughly 93% of which appear only once. Source: peripheral blood, taken 28 days after the second AZD1222 dose. These TCRs come from an adult who received the AZD1222 COVID-19 vaccine.

CDR3 DNA sequence: TGTGCCAGCAGCTTAGGACTAACTAGCGGGAGGGCGAACACCGGGGAGCTGTTTTTT. This sequence encodes CASSLGLTSGRANTGELFF. The chain links TRBV5-4 to TRBJ2-2, with 13 bases matching TRBD2. This CDR3 is 19 amino acids long. Germline V CDR1 and CDR2: SGHNT, YYREEE (reference sequence). Trimming cost V 2 bases and J 0 bases; bases outside gene matches: 7.

CDR3 DNA: TGTGCCAGCAGCCCTAGGGACGACCTAGGGAACACCATATATTTT. Translating it yields CASSPRDDLGNTIYF. The V call is TRBV11-2, the J call TRBJ1-3; TRBD1 might be the D (5 bases). V lost 5 bases to trimming and J lost 7 bases, with 18 bases between them. Germline V gene sequence: CDR1 SGHAT, CDR2 FQNNGV. The CDR3 extends over 15 amino acids.

This chain connects TRBV27 to TRBJ1-1; D not resolved. Germline lookup yields CDR1 MNHEY and CDR2 SMNVEV (reference sequence). The CDR3 runs to 14 residues. V shed 7 bases and J shed 8 bases, with 20 bases lying between them. CDR3 protein: CASNGGYSVREAFF. The CDR3 bases are TGTGCCAGCAACGGCGGGTATTCGGTCAGGGAAGCTTTCTTT.

V is TRBV5-1 and J is TRBJ1-2; 7 nucleotides line up with TRBD1. The CDR3 is made up of 16 amino acids. Germline values: CDR1 SGHRS, CDR2 YFSETQ. V lost 3 bases to trimming and J lost 1 base; unmatched junction nucleotides: 9. The CDR3 protein is CASSYGEPGGNYGYTF. CDR3 DNA sequence: TGCGCCAGCAGCTACGGGGAACCAGGGGGTAACTATGGCTACACCTTC. Full variable domain (remainder filled in from reference TRBV5-1 and TRBJ1-2): KAGVTQTPRYLIKTRGQQVTLSCSPISGHRSVSWYQQTPGQGLQFLFEYFSETQRNKGNFPGRFSGRQFSNSRSEMNVSTLELGDSALYLCASSYGEPGGNYGYTFGSGTRLTVV.

This clone came up once. This chain uses TRBV18 with TRBJ1-5, with D maybe TRBD1 (6 bases). This CDR3 is built from 16 residues. V lost 6 bases and J 3 bases, leaving 18 bases between the germline ends. Germline V gene sequence: CDR1 KGHSH, CDR2 LQKENI. CDR3 region: CASSPNSGQFNQPQHF. The CDR3 nucleotides are TGTGCCAGCTCTCCCAATTCAGGACAGTTCAATCAGCCCCAGCATTTT.

J is TRBJ2-1 and V is TRBV28; 8 positions agree with TRBD1. The length of the CDR3 is 15 residues. J was trimmed by 3 bases and V by 2 bases; bases with no gene match: 3. Germline CDR1 is MDHEN and CDR2 is SYDVKM. CDR3: CASSLGQGIYNEQFF. The DNA for the CDR3 is TGTGCCAGCAGTTTAGGACAGGGAATCTACAATGAGCAGTTCTTC.

This clone was observed a few times. As DNA, the CDR3 is TGTGCCAGCAGTTACGACAGGGACTATGGCTACACCTTC. This codes for CASSYDRDYGYTF. The gene calls are TRBV2 and TRBJ1-2; 7 bases map to TRBD1. CDR3 size: 13 residues. CDR1 and CDR2 from the germline V gene are SNHLY and FYNNEI. V dropped 5 bases and J dropped 3; count of bases not matched to a gene: 3. The whole variable domain, remainder taken from reference TRBV2 and TRBJ1-2, is EPEVTQTPSHQVTQMGQEVILRCVPISNHLYFYWYRQILGQKVEFLVSFYNNEISEKSEIFDDQFSVERPDGSNFTLKIRSTKLEDSAMYFCASSYDRDYGYTFGSGTRLTVV.

This chain uses TRBV28 with TRBJ2-3; perhaps TRBD1 as D (5 bases). V was cut by 5 bases and J by 4 bases, with 13 bases left in between. This CDR3 is 14 amino acids long. Germline V CDR1 and CDR2: MDHEN, SYDVKM. The CDR3 protein is CASSLTQGSDTQYF. CDR3 DNA: TGTGCCAGCAGTCTTACTCAGGGCTCAGATACGCAGTATTTT.

The gene calls are TRBV2 and TRBJ2-1; a weak D match, TRBD2 (5 bases). Trimming pared 6 bases from V and 1 base from J, leaving 22 bases between. The CDR3 extends over 18 amino acids. In germline, CDR1 is SNHLY, CDR2 FYNNEI. DNA of the CDR3: TGTGCCAGCAGGGTACCCCTTGGCGGGCAACTGTCCTACAATGAGCAGTTCTTC. It translates to CASRVPLGGQLSYNEQFF.

The chain joins TRBV19 to TRBJ2-1; D unclear. The CDR3 covers 13 residues. With 1 base removed from V and 9 bases from J, the gap between germline ends came to 10 bases. Germline CDR1 reads LNHDA; CDR2 reads SQIVND (reference sequence). CDR3 coding DNA: TGTGCCAGTAGTATAGTAGTTAGGACTGAGCAGTTCTTC. Translation gives CASSIVVRTEQFF.

The chain is built from TRBV5-1 and TRBJ1-1; 7 nucleotides match TRBD1. The CDR3 contains 15 residues. V lost 2 bases, J lost 4 bases, and 8 bases stayed unmatched. The V gene's germline CDR1 is SGHRS and CDR2 YFSETQ. CDR3 amino acids: CASSFKRGQSTEAFF. The CDR3 coding sequence is TGCGCCAGCAGCTTCAAAAGGGGGCAAAGCACTGAAGCTTTCTTT.

The rearrangement joins TRBV28 to TRBJ2-1; 11 bases agree with TRBD2. V trimming: 10 bases; J trimming: 7 bases; junction bases outside the gene matches: 3. This CDR3 is 12 amino acids long. Germline CDR1 reads MDHEN; CDR2 reads SYDVKM. The CDR3 nucleotides read TGTGCCACCGGACTAGCGGGTAATGAGCAGTTCTTC. Protein product: CATGLAGNEQFF.

The rearrangement joins TRBV5-1 to TRBJ1-2; 11 bases are shared with TRBD1. The germline CDR1 and CDR2 sequences are SGHRS and YFSETQ. The CDR3 sequence is 14 residues long. Trimming cost V 2 bases and J 7 bases; bases outside gene matches: 4. The CDR3 reads CASSFRTGGSGYTF. In DNA form, the CDR3 reads TGCGCCAGCAGCTTCAGGACAGGGGGCAGTGGCTACACCTTC.

This clone was counted between two and nine times. The chain employs TRBV18 and TRBJ2-7; 8 bases map to TRBD1. In germline, CDR1 is KGHSH, CDR2 LQKENI. Trimming removed 2 bases from V and 3 bases from J; junction bases left unmatched: 3. The CDR3 contains 14 residues. CDR3 region: CASSPGQGSYEQYF. The CDR3 DNA follows: TGTGCCAGCTCACCAGGACAGGGAAGCTACGAGCAGTACTTC.

This clone appeared once. CDR3 amino acids: CASSPTPTRAEQYF. The CDR3 DNA reads TGTGCCAGCAGTCCTACTCCGACGAGGGCCGAGCAGTACTTC. This chain joins TRBV27 and TRBJ2-7; D may be TRBD2 (5 bases). The CDR3 runs to 14 residues. Germline values: CDR1 MNHEY, CDR2 SMNVEV (reference sequence). Trimming cost V 5 bases and J 6 bases, with 17 bases left between them.

The chain joins TRBV18 to TRBJ1-1; no definite D call. Germline assignment: CDR1 KGHSH and CDR2 LQKENI. Trimming cost V 6 bases and J 4 bases, with 21 bases left between them. This CDR3 is 16 amino acids long. CDR3 residues: CASSPSLLVGGTEAFF. In nucleotides, the CDR3 is TGTGCCAGCTCCCCGTCTCTCCTCGTTGGTGGCACTGAAGCTTTCTTT.

This CDR3 reads CASSHQERLTEAFF. The CDR3 DNA sequence: TGTGCCAGCAGCCACCAGGAGAGGTTGACTGAAGCTTTCTTT. The chain uses TRBV3-1 (or the pseudogene TRBV3-2) and TRBJ1-1; D gene uncertain. The CDR3 covers 14 residues. V was pared by 3 bases and J by 5 bases, with 13 bases between. Germline V gene sequence: CDR1 LGHDT, CDR2 YNNKEL (reference sequence).

This clone occurred a few times. The V and J genes are TRBV5-1 and TRBJ2-5; D is uncertain. Germline V gene lookup returns CDR1 SGHRS and CDR2 YFSETQ. The CDR3 covers 14 residues. V lost 4 bases and J 1 base, leaving 11 bases between the germline ends. CDR3 loop: CASSDRRPQETQYF. The CDR3 bases are TGCGCCAGCAGCGACCGACGGCCCCAAGAGACCCAGTACTTC.

The chain has TRBV11-1 and TRBJ2-2; no reliable D call. From germline, CDR1 is SGHAT and CDR2 FQDESV (reference sequence). V lost 1 base, J lost 3 bases, and 3 bases lay in between. The CDR3 contains 13 residues. Written as DNA, the CDR3 is TGTGCCAGCAGCTTAGAGTACACCGGGGAGCTGTTTTTT. Translating gives CASSLEYTGELFF.

This clone was seen a single time. V usage is TRBV27 and J usage is TRBJ2-5; 11 nucleotides align to TRBD2. This CDR3 region has 17 residues. The trim removed 4 bases at V and 5 bases at J, leaving 12 bases unmatched. The germline gives CDR1 MNHEY, CDR2 SMNVEV (reference sequence). CDR3 region: CASSSGTSGPIGETQYF. CDR3 in DNA: TGTGCCAGCAGTTCCGGGACTAGCGGCCCAATAGGGGAGACCCAGTACTTC.

The rearrangement links TRBV28 to TRBJ1-2; D not certain. Per germline, CDR1 MDHEN and CDR2 SYDVKM. The CDR3 spans 15 residues. V shed 10 bases and J shed 4 bases, with 22 bases lying between them. CDR3 sequence: CATLTASLGPYGYTF. The CDR3 region has the DNA TGTGCCACACTCACAGCTTCTCTCGGGCCCTATGGCTACACCTTC.

This rearrangement joins TRBV5-1 to TRBJ2-3; TRBD2 agrees at 7 bases. V gave up 4 bases and J gave up 2 bases; unmatched junction bases: 10. Per germline, CDR1 SGHRS and CDR2 YFSETQ. The CDR3 spans 16 residues. The CDR3 loop reads CASSRTGTTYTDTQYF. The DNA for the CDR3 is TGCGCCAGCAGCAGAACCGGGACTACGTACACAGATACGCAGTATTTT.

This rearrangement joins TRBV11-3 to TRBJ2-1; 7 bases line up with TRBD2. V trimming: 0 bases; J trimming: 7 bases; junction bases outside the gene matches: 9. This CDR3 has 16 residues. Looked up from germline, CDR1 is SGHNT and CDR2 is YENEEA. The CDR3 sequence is CASSLDPGGSTNEQFF. The CDR3 DNA follows: TGTGCCAGCAGCTTAGACCCGGGCGGGAGTACGAATGAGCAGTTCTTC.

This chain joins TRBV23-1 and TRBJ1-4, with TRBD1 identical over 7 bases. Being an ORF, TRBV23-1 has a function that is uncertain. The CDR3 contains 14 residues. V was clipped by 5 bases and J by 8 bases; unmatched bases: 8. CDR3 residues: CASSNDRAREKLFF. The DNA of the CDR3 is TGCGCCAGCAGTAATGACAGGGCTAGGGAAAAACTGTTTTTT.

This clone was seen a single time. This chain links TRBV28 with TRBJ1-2; TRBD1 matches at 7 bases. V trimming: 6 bases; J trimming: 0 bases; junction bases outside the gene matches: 7. Germline V lookup: CDR1 MDHEN, CDR2 SYDVKM. CDR3 size: 15 residues. The CDR3 sequence: CASSPDRAANYGYTF. The CDR3 DNA is TGTGCCAGCAGCCCTGACAGGGCCGCTAACTATGGCTACACCTTC.

The chain has TRBV9 and TRBJ2-1, with TRBD2 as a possible D gene (6 bases). V lost 4 bases and J 7 bases, leaving 12 bases between the germline ends. This CDR3 has 13 amino acids. Germline loops: CDR1 SGDLS, CDR2 YYNGEE. The CDR3 protein is CASSRDSRNEQFF. CDR3 nucleotides: TGTGCCAGCAGCCGGGACTCTCGGAATGAGCAGTTCTTC.

The rearrangement joins TRBV3-1 (or the pseudogene TRBV3-2) to TRBJ1-5; D is unresolved. CDR1 and CDR2 from the germline V gene are LGHDT and YNNKEL (reference sequence). V was shortened by 3 bases and J by 3 bases, with 6 bases between the two germline ends. The CDR3 totals 13 residues. The CDR3 DNA sequence: TGTGCCAGCAGCCAGCAGGCCAATCAGCCCCAGCATTTT. It codes for CASSQQANQPQHF.

The chain has TRBV10-3 and TRBJ2-7; 10 bases align to TRBD1. With 6 bases clipped from V and 5 bases from J, the junction kept 4 bases outside the gene matches. CDR3 length equals 13 residues. CDR1 ENHRY and CDR2 SYGVKD come from the germline V gene. Here the CDR3 reads CAISGTGVDEQYF. In DNA form, the CDR3 reads TGTGCCATCAGCGGGACAGGGGTAGACGAGCAGTACTTC.

This chain's CDR3 is CASSHRDDEQFF. In DNA form, the CDR3 reads TGTGCCAGCAGCCATAGGGACGATGAGCAGTTCTTC. This chain uses TRBV7-6 with TRBJ2-1; D tentatively reads TRBD1 or TRBD2 (5 bases each). The germline CDR1 and CDR2 sequences are SGHVS and FNYEAQ. The CDR3 has 12 residues. Trimming took off 5 bases at V and 8 bases at J, with 10 bases between the two ends.

V is TRBV6-4 and J is TRBJ1-6; 7 bases map to TRBD1. J was trimmed by 3 bases and V by 8 bases; bases with no gene match: 7. The CDR3 covers 15 residues. The germline V gene encodes CDR1 MRHNA and CDR2 SNTAGT. Written as DNA, the CDR3 is TGTGCCAGCGGTGGGAGACAGGGCTATAATTCACCCCTCCACTTT. Its translation: CASGGRQGYNSPLHF.

The chain recombines TRBV19 with TRBJ2-1, with TRBD2 identical over 9 bases. J was trimmed by 4 bases and V by 5 bases; bases with no gene match: 9. The V gene's germline CDR1 is LNHDA and CDR2 SQIVND (reference sequence). The CDR3 covers 16 residues. The CDR3 loop reads CASSLSTSGGYNEQFF. DNA of the CDR3: TGTGCCAGTAGTCTTTCGACTAGCGGCGGTTACAATGAGCAGTTCTTC.